Listed below are T cell receptor beta chains from one sample, sequenced in a study of blood T cell repertoires in COVID-19. The assay was immunoSEQ multiplex PCR, and TCRdb's table has in-frame clones only and misses some. The sample holds some 270,000 clones, roughly 86% seen once. The sequencing input was peripheral blood. The receptors derive from a woman in her fifties or sixties who had recovered from COVID-19. Both conserved end residues are trimmed from each CDR3. Some rows have no size entry. The others give once, few or many, or a class for an expanded clone.

J gene: TRBJ1-2; V gene: TRBV12-3/TRBV12-4; clone size: NA; CDR3 protein: ASSTTGPGYT
J gene: TRBJ2-7; V gene: TRBV9; clone size: NA; CDR3 protein: ASSVEWRVGEQY
J gene: TRBJ2-7; V gene: TRBV5-1; clone size: once; CDR3 protein: ASSRGQVTYEQY
J gene: TRBJ1-5; V gene: TRBV2; clone size: NA; CDR3 protein: ASSSGFRQPQH
J gene: TRBJ2-5; V gene: TRBV9; clone size: NA; CDR3 protein: ASSVDRGGETQY
J gene: TRBJ1-3; V gene: TRBV4-3; clone size: NA; CDR3 protein: ASSQEGSGSGTIY
J gene: TRBJ2-3; V gene: TRBV7-6; clone size: NA; CDR3 protein: ASSPLGQGGADTQY
J gene: TRBJ1-1; V gene: TRBV15; clone size: NA; CDR3 protein: ATSRDRTGGTEAF
J gene: TRBJ2-3; V gene: TRBV6-2/TRBV6-3; clone size: many; CDR3 protein: ASSAGGTDTQY
J gene: TRBJ2-2; V gene: TRBV2; clone size: NA; CDR3 protein: ASSSYVANTGELF